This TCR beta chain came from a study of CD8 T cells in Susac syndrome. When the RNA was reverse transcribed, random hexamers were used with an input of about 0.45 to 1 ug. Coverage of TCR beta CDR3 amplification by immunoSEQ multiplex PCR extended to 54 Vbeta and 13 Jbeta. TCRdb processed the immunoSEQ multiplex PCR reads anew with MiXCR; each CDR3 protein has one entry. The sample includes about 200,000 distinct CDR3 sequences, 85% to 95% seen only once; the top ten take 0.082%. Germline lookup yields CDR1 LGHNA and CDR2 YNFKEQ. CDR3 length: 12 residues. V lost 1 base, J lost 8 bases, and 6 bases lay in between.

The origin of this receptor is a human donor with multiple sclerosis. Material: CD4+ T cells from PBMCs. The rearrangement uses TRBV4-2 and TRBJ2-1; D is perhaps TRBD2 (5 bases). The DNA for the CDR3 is TGTGCCAGCAGCCAAGTGGGAGATGAGCAGTTCTTC. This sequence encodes CASSQVGDEQFF.